This T cell receptor (beta chain) was observed in a study of blood T cell repertoires in COVID-19. For the study at large: PBMCs, B-cell-depleted T cells, or T cells provided the cDNA or gDNA that made up the material.

The protocol was immunoSEQ multiplex PCR, while the TCRdb copy is restricted to in-frame clones and leaves out a portion. The sample lists around 230,000 clones, approximately 82% seen once, with 2% to 2.5% in the top ten. Germline-derived CDR1 and CDR2 are MNHEY and SVGAGI. Trimming stripped 2 bases from V and 4 bases from J, with 11 bases between. The CDR3 runs 15 residues. The specimen sequenced was peripheral blood. The receptor was isolated from a man in his forties or fifties who had recovered from COVID-19. This chain joins TRBV6-5 and TRBJ2-2; perhaps TRBD2 as D (6 bases). The chain's CDR3 is CASSYLNSGTGELFF. In nucleotides, the CDR3 is TGTGCCAGCAGTTACCTCAATAGCGGCACCGGGGAGCTGTTTTTT.